This is a list of T cell receptor beta chains from one sample in a study of T cell repertoires in cytomegalovirus infection. TCRdb independently ran MiXCR on the reads; one entry per CDR3 protein. The table has 160,000 or so distinct CDR3 sequences, about a quarter seen once. Specimen: PBMCs. Receptor source: a human donor in good health (CMV status not recorded). Some clones in this sample may be carry-over from other donors' samples. Both conserved end residues are part of each CDR3. Each record gives: clone size, V gene, J gene, D gene, CDR3 protein, CDR3 DNA. D genes are given only for firm matches. A row's size may be missing; if present it is once, few, many or a size class.

clone_size: -; v_call: TRBV30; j_call: TRBJ1-1; d_call: -; cdr3_aa: CAWNQGNTEAFF; cdr3_nt: TGTGCCTGGAATCAGGGGAACACTGAAGCTTTCTTT
clone_size: few; v_call: TRBV28; j_call: TRBJ2-6; d_call: -; cdr3_aa: CASSQPQGSSGANVLTF; cdr3_nt: TGTGCCAGCAGCCAACCCCAGGGCTCCTCTGGGGCCAACGTCCTGACTTTC
clone_size: -; v_call: TRBV7-7; j_call: TRBJ2-3; d_call: -; cdr3_aa: CASSFGLGSTDTQYF; cdr3_nt: TGTGCTAGCAGCTTCGGGTTAGGGAGCACAGATACGCAGTATTTT
clone_size: -; v_call: TRBV20-1; j_call: TRBJ2-1; d_call: -; cdr3_aa: CSATQGGDRTYNEQFF; cdr3_nt: TGCAGTGCTACCCAGGGGGGGGACAGAACTTACAATGAGCAGTTCTTC
clone_size: many; v_call: TRBV6-2/TRBV6-3; j_call: TRBJ2-2; d_call: -; cdr3_aa: CASAPTGTGELFF; cdr3_nt: TGTGCCAGCGCCCCGACGGGCACCGGGGAGCTGTTTTTT
clone_size: -; v_call: TRBV6-6; j_call: TRBJ2-7; d_call: -; cdr3_aa: CASSEPGSQTSYEQYF; cdr3_nt: TGTGCCAGCAGTGAGCCAGGGTCCCAGACCTCCTACGAGCAGTACTTC
clone_size: many; v_call: TRBV7-8; j_call: TRBJ2-3; d_call: -; cdr3_aa: CASSPRDHTDTQYF; cdr3_nt: TGTGCCAGCAGCCCCCGGGACCACACAGATACGCAGTATTTT
clone_size: many; v_call: TRBV10-3; j_call: TRBJ1-2; d_call: -; cdr3_aa: CAIAGWTDGYTF; cdr3_nt: TGTGCCATCGCGGGATGGACAGATGGCTACACCTTC
clone_size: -; v_call: TRBV28; j_call: TRBJ1-2; d_call: -; cdr3_aa: CASSSGDLYGYTF; cdr3_nt: TGTGCCAGCAGTTCAGGGGACCTATATGGCTACACCTTC
clone_size: -; v_call: TRBV28; j_call: TRBJ2-1; d_call: TRBD1; cdr3_aa: CASASLGTGGRNEQFF; cdr3_nt: TGTGCCAGCGCCTCTTTAGGGACAGGGGGTCGCAATGAGCAGTTCTTC
clone_size: few; v_call: TRBV9; j_call: TRBJ2-3; d_call: -; cdr3_aa: CASSVVGLRDTQYF; cdr3_nt: TGTGCCAGCAGCGTAGTTGGACTCAGAGATACGCAGTATTTT
clone_size: many; v_call: TRBV7-2; j_call: TRBJ1-4; d_call: -; cdr3_aa: CASSGGGQDVFF; cdr3_nt: TGTGCCAGCAGCGGCGGGGGGCAGGATGTGTTTTTT
clone_size: few; v_call: TRBV28; j_call: TRBJ1-2; d_call: -; cdr3_aa: CASSLNPGLGGYTF; cdr3_nt: TGTGCCAGCAGTCTAAACCCAGGTCTCGGTGGCTACACCTTC